This T cell receptor (beta chain) is drawn from a study of T cell responses to AZD1222 COVID-19 vaccine. Study outcomes and limitations: Clonal diversity may have been underestimated, and the donors were mostly white British, with more females than males. When two AZD1222 doses had been given, Spike-specific TCR breadth and depth rose.

The table came from immunoSEQ multiplex PCR; TCRdb's copy has only in-frame clones and leaves some out. This table holds about 120,000 clones, 91% found once. A note on this clone: Its matching antigen is unknown.

Germline assignment: CDR1 SQVTM and CDR2 ANQGSEA. The CDR3 length is 12 residues. V lost 7 bases, J lost 1 base, and 8 bases lay in between. The source material was peripheral blood, sampled on day 0 of AZD1222 vaccination. J is TRBJ2-1 and V is TRBV29-1; no clear D gene. This sequence originates from an adult in good health. The CDR3 is CSAVLSYNEQFF. The CDR3 region has the DNA TGCAGCGCTGTGCTATCCTACAATGAGCAGTTCTTC.